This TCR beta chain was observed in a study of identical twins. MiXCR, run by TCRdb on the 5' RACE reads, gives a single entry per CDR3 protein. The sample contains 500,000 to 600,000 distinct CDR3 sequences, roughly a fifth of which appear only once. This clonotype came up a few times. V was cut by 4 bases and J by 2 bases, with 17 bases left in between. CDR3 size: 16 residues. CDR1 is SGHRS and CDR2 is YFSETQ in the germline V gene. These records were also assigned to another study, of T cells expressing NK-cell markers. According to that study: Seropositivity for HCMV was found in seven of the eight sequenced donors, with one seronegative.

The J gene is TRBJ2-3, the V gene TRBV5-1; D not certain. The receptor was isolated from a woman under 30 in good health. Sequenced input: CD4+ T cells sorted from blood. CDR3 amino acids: CASSQFSSGLTDTQYF. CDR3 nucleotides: TGCGCCAGCAGCCAATTTAGTAGTGGGCTCACAGATACGCAGTATTTT.